This TCR beta chain was obtained from a study of CD8+ T cells in alopecia areata. The study's findings and limits: Scalp lesions, especially in alopecia totalis/universalis, had higher clonality than normal scalp.

In regard to this clone: Its specificity is unknown.

V was trimmed by 0 bases and J by 2 bases, leaving 17 bases between them. Germline V CDR1 and CDR2: SGHTA, FQGNSA. The CDR3 totals 17 residues. Extracted RNA was reverse transcribed into cDNA, the sequencing template. Profiling relied on immunoSEQ multiplex PCR, and the TCRdb table lists in-frame clones only, not all of them. The data show some 120,000 clones, with roughly 54% seen just once and 3.5% to 5% held by the top ten. The specimen comprised CD4+ T cells sorted from blood, sampled at week 0. This receptor was taken from a human donor with alopecia areata. J is TRBJ2-7 and V is TRBV7-2, with D maybe TRBD2 (7 bases). The CDR3 region has the DNA TGTGCCAGCAGCTTAGCGCCCCGGGGGGCTAATACCTACGAGCAGTACTTC. It specifies CASSLAPRGANTYEQYF. Full variable domain (rest looked up from reference TRBV7-2 and TRBJ2-7): GAGVSQSPSNKVTEKGKDVELRCDPISGHTALYWYRQSLGQGLEFLIYFQGNSAPDKSGLPSDRFSAERTGGSVSTLTIQRTQQEDSAVYLCASSLAPRGANTYEQYFGPGTRLTVT.